This section outlines one T cell receptor (beta chain) sequence together with its context. The data stem from a study of blood T cell repertoires in COVID-19. Study information: Sample material is recorded as cDNA or gDNA derived from T cells, B-cell-depleted T cells, or PBMCs.

Clones were sequenced by immunoSEQ multiplex PCR, and TCRdb holds only the in-frame ones, with some missing. Of some 340,000 clones in the sample, roughly 86% are singletons; the top ten hold 5.3%. V lost 6 bases and J lost 11; bases outside the gene matches: 12. Germline CDR1 and CDR2: SQVTM and ANQGSEA. The CDR3 loop spans 13 amino acids. Sequencing used PBMCs or T cells enriched from blood (not recorded which). V is TRBV29-1 and J is TRBJ1-3; TRBD1 aligns across 8 bases. The sequence came from a woman younger than 45 who had recovered from COVID-19. The CDR3 nucleotides are TGCAGCGTCCTCACCAGGGGGCTCGGGGCCATATATTTT. Its translation is CSVLTRGLGAIYF.